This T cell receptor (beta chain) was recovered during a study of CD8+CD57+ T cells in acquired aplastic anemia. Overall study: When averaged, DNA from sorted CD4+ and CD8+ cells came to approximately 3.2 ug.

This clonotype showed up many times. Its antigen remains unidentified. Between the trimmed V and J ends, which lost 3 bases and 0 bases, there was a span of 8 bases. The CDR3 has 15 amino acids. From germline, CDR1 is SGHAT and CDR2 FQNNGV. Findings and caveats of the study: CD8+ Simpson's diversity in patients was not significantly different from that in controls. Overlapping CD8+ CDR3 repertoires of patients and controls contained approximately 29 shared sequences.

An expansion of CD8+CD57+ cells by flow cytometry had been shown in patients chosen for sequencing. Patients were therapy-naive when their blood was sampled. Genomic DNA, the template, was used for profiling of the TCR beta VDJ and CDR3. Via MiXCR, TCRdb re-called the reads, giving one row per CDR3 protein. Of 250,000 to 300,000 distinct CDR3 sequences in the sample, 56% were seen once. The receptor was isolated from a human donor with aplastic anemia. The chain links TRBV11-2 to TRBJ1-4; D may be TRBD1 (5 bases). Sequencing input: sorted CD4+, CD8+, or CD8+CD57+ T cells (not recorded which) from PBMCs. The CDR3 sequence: CASSFQGSTNEKLFF. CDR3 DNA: TGTGCCAGCAGCTTCCAGGGTTCAACTAATGAAAAACTGTTTTTT.